Presented here are 20 T cell receptor beta chains from one specimen sequenced in a study of cytomegalovirus exposure and HLA in healthy donors. Vbeta (60) and Jbeta (13) primers were used in the PCR. The repertoire was sequenced with immunoSEQ multiplex PCR; TCRdb's copy has only in-frame clones and lacks some. The profile covers about 150,000 clones, with around 74% appearing a single time and roughly 2.8% taken by the ten largest. The sample was PBMCs. The receptor set was obtained from a man younger than 35 in good health and CMV-seronegative.

This chain joins TRBV5-5 and TRBJ2-7; 7 bases are shared with TRBD1. V dropped 3 bases and J dropped 5; count of bases not matched to a gene: 5. This CDR3 comprises 13 residues. CDR1 SGHKS and CDR2 YYEKEE come from the germline V gene (reference sequence). This CDR3 reads CASSWTGAHEQYF. Written as DNA, the CDR3 is TGTGCCAGCAGCTGGACAGGCGCCCACGAGCAGTACTTC.

This clone was seen once. The J gene is TRBJ1-1, the V gene TRBV12-5, with D uncertain. V was pared by 4 bases and J by 6 bases, with 12 bases between. CDR1 is LGHNT, CDR2 FRNRAP, per germline. The CDR3 spans 13 residues. The chain's CDR3 is CASGSQAGAEAFF. In nucleotides, the CDR3 is TGTGCTAGTGGTTCCCAGGCCGGGGCTGAAGCTTTCTTT. Filled out from reference TRBV12-5 and TRBJ1-1, the complete variable domain reads DARVTQTPRHKVTEMGQEVTMRCQPILGHNTVFWYRQTMMQGLELLAYFRNRAPLDDSGMPKDRFSAEMPDATLATLKIQPSEPRDSAVYFCASGSQAGAEAFFGQGTRLTVV.

The V and J genes are TRBV28 and TRBJ2-7; the D gene is possibly TRBD1 (6 bases). The V and J ends lost 4 bases and 2 bases respectively, with 18 bases between them. This CDR3 comprises 16 residues. Germline V lookup: CDR1 MDHEN, CDR2 SYDVKM. The CDR3 loop reads CASSSSLAQGTYEQYV. Written as DNA, the CDR3 is TGTGCCAGCAGTTCATCGCTCGCGCAGGGGACCTACGAGCAGTACGTC.

The chain has TRBV29-1 and TRBJ1-1; 9 bases are shared with TRBD1. The CDR3 is 15 residues long. Germline assignment: CDR1 SQVTM and CDR2 ANQGSEA. V shed 7 bases, J shed 0 bases, and the junction held 9 bases outside the gene matches. In nucleotides, the CDR3 is TGCAGCGCCGGGCCGGGACAGGGAATGAACACTGAAGCTTTCTTT. Translated: CSAGPGQGMNTEAFF.

V is TRBV5-4 and J is TRBJ1-3, with 8 bases fitting TRBD1. Germline loops: CDR1 SGHNT, CDR2 YYREEE (reference sequence). J gave up 4 bases and V 3 bases, and 9 bases lay outside the gene matches. CDR3 length equals 16 residues. CDR3 loop: CASSSGQGLAGNTIYF. CDR3 in DNA: TGTGCCAGCAGCTCCGGACAGGGCCTGGCGGGAAACACCATATATTTT.

This chain uses TRBV6-5 with TRBJ2-4; D possibly corresponds to TRBD2 (6 bases). V was pared by 2 bases and J by 0 bases, with 11 bases between. The CDR3 sequence is 16 residues long. From germline, CDR1 is MNHEY and CDR2 SVGAGI. The CDR3 loop reads CASSYRGDLAKNIQYF. Here the CDR3 DNA reads TGTGCCAGCAGTTACAGAGGGGACTTAGCCAAAAACATTCAGTACTTC.

The J gene is TRBJ1-5, the V gene TRBV2; D ambiguous. Trimming pared 7 bases from V and 0 bases from J, leaving 10 bases between. Germline lookup yields CDR1 SNHLY and CDR2 FYNNEI. This CDR3 is 14 amino acids long. CDR3: CASTRAYSNQPQHF. The CDR3 coding sequence is TGTGCCAGCACGAGGGCTTATAGCAATCAGCCCCAGCATTTT.

The rearrangement uses TRBV5-1 and TRBJ1-6; D gene uncertain. The CDR3 has 14 amino acids. CDR1 is SGHRS, CDR2 YFSETQ, per germline. Trimming stripped 4 bases from V and 7 bases from J, with 12 bases between. The CDR3, as DNA: TGCGCCAGCAGCAATTTCCCCGGGAATTCACCCCTCCACTTT. It specifies CASSNFPGNSPLHF.

This clone was detected only a few times. The V call is TRBV4-1, the J call TRBJ1-5; TRBD1 aligns across 7 bases. The CDR3 spans 14 residues. The V gene end was trimmed by 4 bases and the J gene end by 6 bases; junction bases not matched to a gene: 6. CDR1 is MGHRA and CDR2 is YSYEKL in the germline V gene. In DNA, the CDR3 is TGCGCCAGCAGCCCACATTCAGGGGGTCAGCCCCAGCATTTT. This translates into CASSPHSGGQPQHF.

The chain carries TRBV7-3 and TRBJ2-1; no firm D call. Germline CDR1 reads SGHTA; CDR2 reads FQGTGA. CDR3 length: 14 residues. V was clipped by 4 bases and J by 5 bases, with 12 bases between them. CDR3 DNA: TGTGCCAGCAGCTCCGCATCTGGGCACAATGAGCAGTTCTTC. It encodes CASSSASGHNEQFF.

The rearrangement links TRBV6-1 to TRBJ1-2; no reliable D call. The ends were cut back, 2 bases at V and 4 bases at J, with 2 bases in the middle. Germline CDR1 MNHNS, CDR2 SASEGT. The CDR3 has 11 residues. The CDR3 nucleotides read TGTGCCAGCAGTGAACGCTATGGCTACACCTTC. The encoded protein is CASSERYGYTF.

The chain joins TRBV5-5 to TRBJ1-1; 8 bases map to TRBD1. V shed 1 base and J 1 base; nucleotides not matched to a gene: 9. Looked up from germline, CDR1 is SGHKS and CDR2 is YYEKEE (reference sequence). CDR3 size: 17 residues. The CDR3 nucleotides read TGTGCCAGCAGCTTGTGGGACAGGTTTCTACCGAACACTGAAGCTTTCTTT. It specifies CASSLWDRFLPNTEAFF.

The chain carries TRBV5-4 and TRBJ2-3, with 9 bases aligning to TRBD1. This CDR3 contains 15 residues. Germline CDR1 SGHNT, CDR2 YYREEE (reference sequence). J was trimmed by 3 bases and V by 0 bases; bases with no gene match: 2. Here the CDR3 reads CASSLGTGETDTQYF. The DNA of the CDR3 is TGTGCCAGCAGCTTGGGGACAGGGGAAACAGATACGCAGTATTTT.

CDR3 amino acids: CAIRLPSQGGPTDTQYF. DNA of the CDR3: TGTGCCATCAGACTACCTTCCCAGGGGGGCCCCACAGATACGCAGTATTTT. The V call is TRBV10-3, the J call TRBJ2-3; a possible D gene is TRBD1 (7 bases). The CDR3 consists of 17 residues. In germline, CDR1 is ENHRY, CDR2 SYGVKD. Trimming left V 6 bases short and J 2 bases short, with 21 bases between.

This chain links TRBV13 with TRBJ2-7; the D is unclear. This CDR3 has 15 residues. Per germline, CDR1 PRHDT and CDR2 FYEKMQ (reference sequence). V lost 0 bases and J lost 2, with 11 bases in between. This CDR3 is CASSLGVTTTYEQYF. DNA for the CDR3: TGTGCCAGCAGCTTAGGCGTGACAACGACCTACGAGCAGTACTTC.

CDR3 sequence: CSVPQGDEQFF. For the CDR3, the DNA is TGCAGCGTACCCCAGGGGGATGAGCAGTTCTTC. The chain has TRBV29-1 and TRBJ2-1; 7 nucleotides agree with TRBD1. The length of the CDR3 is 11 residues. Germline V CDR1 and CDR2: SQVTM, ANQGSEA. With 6 bases clipped from V and 8 bases from J, the junction kept 4 bases outside the gene matches.

J is TRBJ1-3 and V is TRBV6-5; D remains ambiguous. CDR1 is MNHEY and CDR2 is SVGAGI in the germline V gene. Trimming left V 7 bases short and J 0 bases short, with 10 bases between. The CDR3 runs to 14 residues. The CDR3 is CASKSGLSGNTIYF. The CDR3 DNA is TGTGCCAGCAAGTCAGGACTCTCTGGAAACACCATATATTTT.

This clone has only a few counts. The J gene is TRBJ2-4, the V gene TRBV6-1, with unresolved D. This CDR3 region has 14 residues. V lost 4 bases and J lost 4, with 11 bases in between. CDR1 is MNHNS and CDR2 is SASEGT in the germline V gene. This chain's CDR3 is CASSVSQLKNIQYF. The CDR3 region has the DNA TGTGCCAGCAGTGTGTCACAGCTTAAAAACATTCAGTACTTC.

This chain links TRBV6-4 with TRBJ2-2; 11 bases map to TRBD2. The CDR3 is made up of 16 amino acids. Germline-derived CDR1 and CDR2 are MRHNA and SNTAGT. With V trimmed by 4 bases and J by 5 bases, 6 bases remained unmatched. CDR3 nucleotides: TGTGCCAGCAGTGGTAGCGGGGGGGACGGAACCGGGGAGCTGTTTTTT. Translated, it gives CASSGSGGDGTGELFF.

V gene TRBV27 combines with J gene TRBJ1-4; 8 bases are a match to TRBD1. With V trimmed by 2 bases and J by 1 base, 6 bases remained unmatched. Germline CDR1 reads MNHEY; CDR2 reads SMNVEV (reference sequence). This CDR3 has 17 amino acids. In DNA, the CDR3 is TGTGCCAGCAGTTTACGCCCTGACAGGGGAACTAATGAAAAACTGTTTTTT. It encodes CASSLRPDRGTNEKLFF.